The 26 T cell receptor beta chains given below trace back to one sample, sequenced in a study of vaccination and CD4 T cells after COVID-19. These TCRs are of unknown antigen specificity. Treatment specified: roughly 11-day PBMC culture with coronavirus spike peptide pools or control peptides (ViraFEST assay). Researchers used the Oncomine TCR Beta short-read assay to sequence DNA from cultured CD4+ T cells. TCRdb ran MiXCR on the PCR reads and lists one entry per CDR3 protein. The sample includes about 15,000 distinct CDR3 sequences, roughly 30% seen only once; the top ten take less than 20%. Source material: cultured CD4+ T cells from blood. Receptors were obtained from a human donor with COVID-19.

The genes are TRBV20-1 and TRBJ2-7; 9 bases are shared with TRBD1. In germline, CDR1 is DFQATT, CDR2 SNEGSKA (reference sequence). Unmatched junction bases numbered 7, after V lost 8 bases and J lost 2 bases. CDR3 length: 13 amino acids. The CDR3 region has the DNA TGCAGTACACGGGGACAGGGCCCCTACGAGCAGTACTTC. Encoded protein: CSTRGQGPYEQYF.

The chain joins TRBV27 to TRBJ2-2; a possible D gene is TRBD1 (6 bases). Germline V lookup: CDR1 MNHEY, CDR2 SMNVEV (reference sequence). V gave up 7 bases and J gave up 2 bases, with 11 bases separating them. The CDR3 is made up of 14 amino acids. In nucleotides, the CDR3 is TGTGCCAGCACCGGGACACTCAACACCGGGGAGCTGTTTTTT. It codes for CASTGTLNTGELFF.

This chain connects TRBV6-1 to TRBJ2-1; D unresolved. The CDR3 totals 15 residues. CDR1 is MNHNS and CDR2 is SASEGT in the germline V gene. V lost 4 bases to trimming and J lost 0 bases, with 10 bases between them. The CDR3 loop reads CASSGLSVSYNEQFF. DNA of the CDR3: TGTGCCAGCAGTGGGCTCTCGGTCTCCTACAATGAGCAGTTCTTC.

This rearrangement joins TRBV20-1 to TRBJ2-7; 8 bases agree with TRBD2. Germline V gene sequence: CDR1 DFQATT, CDR2 SNEGSKA (reference sequence). CDR3 length: 14 amino acids. Unmatched junction bases numbered 14, after V lost 6 bases and J lost 7 bases. The CDR3 DNA is TGCAGTGCCGCCCTAATCGCGGGGGGCCAGGAGCAGTACTTC. This translates into CSAALIAGGQEQYF.

This clonotype occurred a few times. The chain has TRBV6-1 and TRBJ2-7; 8 bases map to TRBD2. The V segment lost 7 bases and the J segment 3 bases; nucleotides outside the gene matches: 14. The CDR3 has 16 amino acids. Germline CDR1 and CDR2: MNHNS and SASEGT. CDR3 nucleotide sequence: TGTGCCAGCAAGTCTTCGAGTGGCGGGGGGAACTACGAGCAGTACTTC. It encodes CASKSSSGGGNYEQYF.

This clonotype came up a few times. This chain joins TRBV6-2 or TRBV6-3 and TRBJ1-2, with no clear D. V was cut by 5 bases and J by 4 bases, with 8 bases left in between. Looked up from germline, CDR1 is MNHEY and CDR2 is SVGEGT. This CDR3 has 12 residues. CDR3 amino acids: CASSDGFYGYTF. The DNA of the CDR3 is TGTGCCAGCAGTGATGGGTTCTATGGCTACACCTTC.

The chain combines TRBV15 with TRBJ1-4; possibly TRBD1 for D (6 bases). The germline CDR1 and CDR2 sequences are LNHNV and YYDKDF (reference sequence). CDR3 length: 16 residues. Trimming removed 1 base at V and 7 bases at J, with 16 bases between. CDR3 DNA sequence: TGTGCCACCAGCAGAGGAGAACAGGGAAGAACTGAAAAACTGTTTTTT. It specifies CATSRGEQGRTEKLFF.

This clonotype was observed a few times. The J gene is TRBJ1-2, the V gene TRBV30; no clear D gene. Germline CDR1 reads GTSNPN; CDR2 reads SVGIG (reference sequence). This CDR3 region has 10 residues. V lost 3 bases and J lost 7, with 6 bases in between. This chain's CDR3 is CAWRTFGYTF. CDR3 nucleotides: TGTGCCTGGAGGACGTTTGGCTACACCTTC.

By sample fraction, this clonotype is medium-sized. The rearrangement joins TRBV20-1 to TRBJ1-3, with D uncertain. Trimming removed 6 bases at V and 0 bases at J, with 9 bases between. Germline V CDR1 and CDR2: DFQATT, SNEGSKA (reference sequence). CDR3 length: 13 residues. The chain's CDR3 is CSARGLSGNTIYF. Written as DNA, the CDR3 is TGCAGTGCCCGCGGACTCTCTGGAAACACCATATATTTT.

This clonotype was detected only a few times. The chain has TRBV6-1 and TRBJ2-2; the match to TRBD2 covers 9 bases. Germline loops: CDR1 MNHNS, CDR2 SASEGT. The length of the CDR3 is 16 residues. With 6 bases clipped from V and 1 base from J, the junction kept 6 bases outside the gene matches. CDR3: CASRALAGENTGELFF. CDR3 coding DNA: TGTGCCAGCAGAGCCTTAGCGGGGGAGAACACCGGGGAGCTGTTTTTT.

This clonotype was found a few times. The chain recombines TRBV20-1 with TRBJ1-2; D is possibly TRBD1 (5 bases). The CDR3 loop spans 14 amino acids. Germline V CDR1 and CDR2: DFQATT, SNEGSKA (reference sequence). Trimming left V 6 bases short and J 3 bases short, with 17 bases between. CDR3 nucleotides: TGCAGTGCAGAAACCACGGGGGGGGACTATGGCTACACCTTC. This gives the protein CSAETTGGDYGYTF.

This clonotype was detected only a few times. V is TRBV6-1 and J is TRBJ2-1; 12 nucleotides line up with TRBD2. This CDR3 is 15 amino acids long. V lost 6 bases and J lost 7; bases outside the gene matches: 7. Germline CDR1 is MNHNS and CDR2 is SASEGT. CDR3 protein: CASSLAGGPENEQFF. In nucleotides, the CDR3 is TGTGCCAGCAGCCTAGCGGGGGGGCCCGAAAATGAGCAGTTCTTC.

In its sample, this clonotype was seen a few times. This chain joins TRBV15 and TRBJ2-1; 9 positions match TRBD1. Trimming removed 3 bases from V and 6 bases from J; junction bases left unmatched: 9. Per the germline V gene, CDR1 is LNHNV and CDR2 is YYDKDF (reference sequence). The CDR3 is 16 amino acids. The CDR3: CATSRTPGTGTNEQFF. CDR3 bases: TGTGCCACCAGCAGGACGCCCGGGACAGGGACCAATGAGCAGTTCTTC.

The chain uses TRBV20-1 and TRBJ1-2; 9 positions agree with TRBD1. J was trimmed by 2 bases and V by 3 bases; bases with no gene match: 10. The germline V gene encodes CDR1 DFQATT and CDR2 SNEGSKA (reference sequence). The CDR3 extends over 16 amino acids. The CDR3 here is CSARRDRDFSNYGYTF. CDR3 in DNA: TGCAGTGCTAGGCGGGACAGGGACTTTAGCAACTATGGCTACACCTTC.

J is TRBJ2-7 and V is TRBV6-5; D is possibly TRBD1 (6 bases). The CDR3 runs to 15 residues. Trimming removed 1 base at V and 3 bases at J, with 13 bases between. Germline V gene lookup returns CDR1 MNHEY and CDR2 SVGAGI. CDR3 sequence (DNA): TGTGCCAGCAGTTACTACCCAGGACAGAACTACGAGCAGTACTTC. It is translated as CASSYYPGQNYEQYF.

V and J are TRBV7-3 and TRBJ2-7; 9 bases line up with TRBD1. The V segment lost 5 bases and the J segment 5 bases; nucleotides outside the gene matches: 10. The CDR3 spans 15 residues. The germline V gene encodes CDR1 SGHTA and CDR2 FQGTGA. DNA of the CDR3: TGTGCCAGCAGCAATCAGGGACAGGGTTTTCACGAGCAGTACTTC. Translated, it gives CASSNQGQGFHEQYF.

This clonotype was detected only a few times. The CDR3 here is CASSIRAEAYGYTF. The CDR3, as DNA: TGTGCCAGTAGTATCAGGGCAGAAGCATATGGCTACACCTTC. The rearrangement links TRBV19 to TRBJ1-2, with a tentative D call TRBD1 (5 bases). This CDR3 has 14 amino acids. V lost 3 bases to trimming and J lost 5 bases, with 13 bases between them. Looked up from germline, CDR1 is LNHDA and CDR2 is SQIVND (reference sequence).

CDR3 nucleotides: TGTGCCAGCAGCCTCGGTAGCGGGGGGGCGTACGAGCAGTACTTC. Translation gives CASSLGSGGAYEQYF. The J gene is TRBJ2-7, the V gene TRBV6-1; 11 nucleotides align to TRBD2. From germline, CDR1 is MNHNS and CDR2 SASEGT. The CDR3 has 15 amino acids. With 6 bases clipped from V and 4 bases from J, the junction kept 8 bases outside the gene matches.

The chain joins TRBV7-9 to TRBJ2-5, with D hard to call. This CDR3 is built from 15 residues. Germline assignment: CDR1 SEHNR and CDR2 FQNEAQ (reference sequence). Deletions cut 4 bases from V and 5 bases from J, with 17 bases between. CDR3 in amino acids: CASSSRPSRVETQYF. The DNA for the CDR3 is TGTGCCAGCAGCTCGCGGCCGAGTAGGGTGGAGACCCAGTACTTC. Full variable domain (missing parts from reference TRBV7-9 and TRBJ2-5): DTGVSQNPRHKITKRGQNVTFRCDPISEHNRLYWYRQTLGQGPEFLTYFQNEAQLEKSRLLSDRFSAERPKGSFSTLEIQRTEQGDSAMYLCASSSRPSRVETQYFGPGTRLLVL.

The V gene is TRBV7-2, the J gene TRBJ2-2, with TRBD1 as a possible D gene (6 bases). The V and J ends lost 0 bases and 7 bases respectively, with 18 bases between them. From germline, CDR1 is SGHTA and CDR2 FQGNSA. The CDR3 spans 17 residues. CDR3 nucleotides: TGTGCCAGCAGCTTAGCCTCAGGGGATTTGCTAGACGGGGAGCTGTTTTTT. The encoded protein is CASSLASGDLLDGELFF.

J is TRBJ1-4 and V is TRBV6-5, with D hard to call. The CDR3 covers 13 residues. The germline V gene has CDR1 MNHEY and CDR2 SVGAGI. V lost 0 bases and J 8 bases, leaving 7 bases between the germline ends. The CDR3 nucleotides read TGTGCCAGCAGTTACTCTATCCGGGAAAAACTGTTTTTT. Its protein product is CASSYSIREKLFF.

CDR3 loop: CASSQNPGTEAFF. In DNA form, the CDR3 reads TGTGCCAGCAGCCAAAACCCCGGGACTGAAGCTTTCTTT. The chain joins TRBV7-3 to TRBJ1-1, with no clear D. Germline V CDR1 and CDR2: SGHTA, FQGTGA. The CDR3 extends over 13 amino acids. V dropped 5 bases and J dropped 5 bases, with 12 bases sitting between them. The variable domain in full, completed from reference TRBV7-3 and TRBJ1-1, reads GAGVSQTPSNKVTEKGKYVELRCDPISGHTALYWYRQSLGQGPEFLIYFQGTGAADDSGLPNDRFFAVRPEGSVSTLKIQRTERGDSAVYLCASSQNPGTEAFFGQGTRLTVV.

The chain carries TRBV5-1 and TRBJ1-5; D not certain. CDR1 and CDR2 from the germline V gene are SGHRS and YFSETQ. This CDR3 has 14 residues. Trimming took 4 bases from V and 4 from J, leaving 12 bases between them. CDR3 DNA sequence: TGCGCCAGCAGCCCGGCGGAGGGAAATCAGCCCCAGCATTTT. Protein: CASSPAEGNQPQHF.

This clonotype was counted a few times. CDR3 nucleotide sequence: TGTGCCAGTACCCTGAGGGGGGGCATCTCCTACAATGAGCAGTTCTTC. It translates to CASTLRGGISYNEQFF. The chain uses TRBV19 and TRBJ2-1; a weak D match, TRBD2 (7 bases). Deletions cut 7 bases from V and 0 bases from J, with 16 bases between. Germline CDR1 reads LNHDA; CDR2 reads SQIVND (reference sequence). The CDR3 covers 16 residues.

This clonotype turned up a few times. The V and J genes are TRBV2 and TRBJ1-6; no reliable D call. The CDR3 loop spans 13 amino acids. Germline-derived CDR1 and CDR2 are SNHLY and FYNNEI. The V end lost 6 bases, the J end lost 12 bases, and 15 bases lay between the germline ends. The CDR3 loop is CASSKRELEPLHF. The CDR3 region has the DNA TGTGCCAGCAGCAAACGGGAACTTGAACCCCTCCACTTT.

This clonotype has more than one count but fewer than ten. This rearrangement joins TRBV11-2 to TRBJ2-7, with no clear D. This CDR3 is 12 amino acids long. CDR1 is SGHAT and CDR2 is FQNNGV in the germline V gene. V was pared by 1 base and J by 3 bases, with 4 bases between. The CDR3 coding sequence is TGTGCCAGCAGCTTAGCCGGCTACGAGCAGTACTTC. It encodes CASSLAGYEQYF.